The clone carrying this T cell receptor beta chain was recorded once. Assay used: immunoSEQ multiplex PCR; TCRdb lists only in-frame clones, some missing. This table holds roughly 85,000 clones, about nine tenths found once. This sample was included in a study of blood T cell repertoires in COVID-19. Across the whole study: Samples representing acute and convalescent COVID-19 were sourced from the United States, Italy and Spain.

The V and J ends lost 0 bases and 7 bases, in that order; junction bases with no gene match: 4. Germline loops: CDR1 WSHSY, CDR2 SAAADI. The CDR3 sequence is 15 residues long. The chain couples TRBV10-2 to TRBJ2-2, with TRBD1 matching over 8 bases. The sequenced material came from peripheral blood. This TCR came from a man aged 50-60 years with active or convalescent COVID-19. CDR3 DNA sequence: TGCGCCAGCAGTGAGTCCCAGGGGGCTGGCGGGGAGCTGTTTTTT. Its translation is CASSESQGAGGELFF.